The 29 T cell receptor beta chains below all came from one sample that was sequenced in a study of blood T cell repertoires in COVID-19. Assay used: immunoSEQ multiplex PCR; TCRdb lists only in-frame clones, some missing. The sample yields 110,000 to 150,000 clones, about 80% seen once. The sequencing sample was made of PBMCs or T cells enriched from blood (not recorded which). These receptors originate from a man aged 50 to 60 who had recovered from COVID-19.

V usage is TRBV2 and J usage is TRBJ2-7; D is perhaps TRBD2 (5 bases). Trimming left V 2 bases short and J 3 bases short, with 11 bases between. CDR1 is SNHLY, CDR2 FYNNEI, per germline. This CDR3 spans 14 amino acids. The CDR3 here is CASSERGYSYEQYF. The CDR3, as DNA: TGTGCCAGCAGTGAAAGAGGGTATAGCTACGAGCAGTACTTC.

Written as DNA, the CDR3 is TGTGCCAGTAGTAGGGACAGGGAAGAGACCCAGTACTTC. Translated: CASSRDREETQYF. V usage is TRBV19 and J usage is TRBJ2-5; 9 bases are a match to TRBD1. The germline V gene has CDR1 LNHDA and CDR2 SQIVND (reference sequence). The CDR3 is made up of 13 amino acids. The V segment lost 4 bases and the J segment 3 bases; nucleotides outside the gene matches: 0.

This clone showed up just a few times. The chain is built from TRBV25-1 and TRBJ1-5, with 11 positions matching TRBD1. The CDR3 has 14 amino acids. Unmatched junction bases numbered 4, after V lost 6 bases and J lost 6 bases. CDR1 is MGHDK and CDR2 is SYGVNS in the germline V gene. CDR3 DNA sequence: TGTGCCAGCAGGGGGACAGGGGGTACTCAGCCCCAGCATTTT. Translation: CASRGTGGTQPQHF.

The chain is built from TRBV9 and TRBJ1-5; D may be TRBD1 (5 bases). Germline lookup yields CDR1 SGDLS and CDR2 YYNGEE. V was pared by 6 bases and J by 1 base, with 11 bases between. The CDR3 length is 14 residues. In DNA, the CDR3 is TGTGCCAGCAATGGGGGGGGGAGCAATCAGCCCCAGCATTTT. Its translation: CASNGGGSNQPQHF. Full variable domain (rest looked up from reference TRBV9 and TRBJ1-5): DSGVTQTPKHLITATGQRVTLRCSPRSGDLSVYWYQQSLDQGLQFLIQYYNGEERAKGNILERFSAQQFPDLHSELNLSSLELGDSALYFCASNGGGSNQPQHFGDGTRLSIL.

The chain couples TRBV18 to TRBJ1-6; 9 bases line up with TRBD1. The junction had 0 bases not matched to a gene; V was cut back by 0 bases and J by 6 bases. The CDR3 contains 15 residues. Looked up from germline, CDR1 is KGHSH and CDR2 is LQKENI. The CDR3 protein is CASSPPTGGNSPLHF. The DNA of the CDR3 is TGTGCCAGCTCACCACCGACAGGGGGTAATTCACCCCTCCACTTT.

The V call is TRBV5-1, the J call TRBJ1-6; TRBD1 agrees at 7 bases. Germline V lookup: CDR1 SGHRS, CDR2 YFSETQ. This CDR3 spans 17 amino acids. With V trimmed by 0 bases and J by 5 bases, 8 bases remained unmatched. CDR3 residues: CASSLALLTGNNSPLHF. CDR3 DNA: TGCGCCAGCAGCTTGGCCTTATTGACAGGGAATAATTCACCCCTCCACTTT.

This chain connects TRBV10-3 to TRBJ1-6; TRBD1 is a possible D gene (5 bases). Trimming cost V 4 bases and J 6 bases, with 10 bases left between them. The CDR3 is made up of 14 amino acids. The germline CDR1 and CDR2 sequences are ENHRY and SYGVKD. The DNA for the CDR3 is TGTGCCATCAGTGGGAGGGGCGGTAATTCACCCCTCCACTTT. Its protein is CAISGRGGNSPLHF.

The CDR3 loop is CASSHGQGLAKNIQYF. CDR3 in DNA: TGTGCCAGCAGCCACGGACAGGGTCTAGCCAAAAACATTCAGTACTTC. The gene calls are TRBV7-3 and TRBJ2-4; 8 positions match TRBD1. The germline gives CDR1 SGHTA, CDR2 FQGTGA. This CDR3 is built from 16 residues. V trimming: 5 bases; J trimming: 0 bases; junction bases outside the gene matches: 6.

This clone came up once. The rearrangement uses TRBV18 and TRBJ1-2; possibly TRBD1 for D (6 bases). The CDR3 contains 14 residues. V lost 5 bases and J lost 3, with 13 bases in between. The germline CDR1 and CDR2 sequences are KGHSH and LQKENI. CDR3 DNA sequence: TGTGCCAGCTCATTCAGGGGCGATGACTATGGCTACACCTTC. Its translation: CASSFRGDDYGYTF.

The chain links TRBV19 to TRBJ1-6; 9 bases are a match to TRBD1. The CDR3 contains 14 residues. Unmatched junction bases numbered 5, after V lost 7 bases and J lost 7 bases. Germline V gene data show CDR1 as LNHDA and CDR2 as SQIVND (reference sequence). CDR3 in DNA: TGTGCCAGTACCCCGGGACAGGGCAATTCACCCCTCCACTTT. Translating gives CASTPGQGNSPLHF. The whole variable domain, filled in from reference TRBV19 and TRBJ1-6, reads DGGITQSPKYLFRKEGQNVTLSCEQNLNHDAMYWYRQDPGQGLRLIYYSQIVNDFQKGDIAEGYSVSREKKESFPLTVTSAQKNPTAFYLCASTPGQGNSPLHFGNGTRLTVT.

This clone was recorded only once. This chain uses TRBV2 with TRBJ2-1, with TRBD2 as a possible D gene (5 bases). CDR3 length equals 17 residues. Trimming stripped 4 bases from V and 0 bases from J, with 16 bases between. Germline V gene sequence: CDR1 SNHLY, CDR2 FYNNEI. The CDR3 DNA follows: TGTGCCAGCAGTGGAGTACTGGCGGGTAGCTCCTACAATGAGCAGTTCTTC. It codes for CASSGVLAGSSYNEQFF.

This clone was seen only once. The V gene is TRBV7-3, the J gene TRBJ2-1, with no clear D. V lost 1 base and J lost 8, with 12 bases in between. CDR3 length: 14 residues. CDR1 is SGHTA and CDR2 is FQGTGA in the germline V gene. CDR3 in amino acids: CASSLNPTLDEQFF. The DNA for the CDR3 is TGTGCCAGCAGCTTAAATCCTACCTTAGATGAGCAGTTCTTC.

Concerning this clone itself: Within the sample, other DNA sequences also encode this same CDR3. The rearrangement uses TRBV5-1 and TRBJ1-1, with D perhaps matching TRBD1 (5 bases). V lost 0 bases to trimming and J lost 0 bases, with 6 bases between them. The CDR3 has 14 residues. Germline V lookup: CDR1 SGHRS, CDR2 YFSETQ. CDR3 DNA: TGCGCCAGCAGCTTGGCAGGGATGAACACTGAAGCTTTCTTT. Amino acid sequence: CASSLAGMNTEAFF. Drawing the rest from reference TRBV5-1 and TRBJ1-1, the complete variable domain is KAGVTQTPRYLIKTRGQQVTLSCSPISGHRSVSWYQQTPGQGLQFLFEYFSETQRNKGNFPGRFSGRQFSNSRSEMNVSTLELGDSALYLCASSLAGMNTEAFFGQGTRLTVV.

This chain connects TRBV18 to TRBJ1-2; D is undetermined. This CDR3 spans 12 amino acids. The germline CDR1 and CDR2 sequences are KGHSH and LQKENI. The ends were cut back, 3 bases at V and 6 bases at J, with 8 bases in the middle. The CDR3 loop is CASSPNGDGYTF. CDR3 coding DNA: TGTGCCAGCTCACCTAACGGAGATGGCTACACCTTC. The variable domain in full, completed from reference TRBV18 and TRBJ1-2, reads NAGVMQNPRHLVRRRGQEARLRCSPMKGHSHVYWYRQLPEEGLKFMVYLQKENIIDESGMPKERFSAEFPKEGPSILRIQQVVRGDSAAYFCASSPNGDGYTFGSGTRLTVV.

CDR3 nucleotide sequence: TGTGCCAGCAGACCACTCGGGGTCAGTAATCAGCCCCAGCATTTT. Residues: CASRPLGVSNQPQHF. V and J are TRBV6-5 and TRBJ1-5; D is unclear. The V and J ends lost 6 bases and 4 bases respectively, with 16 bases between them. CDR3 length: 15 residues. Germline V gene data show CDR1 as MNHEY and CDR2 as SVGAGI.

This chain links TRBV4-1 with TRBJ1-2; 7 positions agree with TRBD1. The V gene end was trimmed by 1 base and the J gene end by 2 bases; junction bases not matched to a gene: 4. CDR1 and CDR2 from the germline V gene are MGHRA and YSYEKL. The CDR3 runs 15 residues. CDR3 sequence reads: CASSQAGTENYGYTF. The CDR3 nucleotides are TGCGCCAGCAGCCAAGCCGGGACAGAGAACTATGGCTACACCTTC.

This clone was seen just once. The rearrangement joins TRBV12-3 or TRBV12-4 to TRBJ1-1; no clear D gene. V was cut by 3 bases and J by 6 bases, with 8 bases left in between. CDR3 length: 12 residues. The CDR3 DNA reads TGTGCCAGCAGTTTTGAGAGGGCTGAAGCTTTCTTT. It encodes CASSFERAEAFF.

V usage is TRBV10-3 and J usage is TRBJ2-3; the D gene is possibly TRBD2 (5 bases). Germline-derived CDR1 and CDR2 are ENHRY and SYGVKD. This CDR3 has 13 amino acids. V gave up 3 bases and J gave up 3 bases, with 7 bases separating them. In DNA form, the CDR3 reads TGTGCCATCAGTGAACGGGATACAGATACGCAGTATTTT. This gives the protein CAISERDTDTQYF.

V usage is TRBV7-8 and J usage is TRBJ2-4; D ambiguous. CDR1 is SGHVS and CDR2 is FQNEAQ in the germline V gene. The CDR3 has 15 amino acids. V was trimmed by 5 bases and J by 0 bases, leaving 11 bases between them. CDR3 sequence: CASSPGSSAKNIQYF. The CDR3 region has the DNA TGTGCCAGCAGCCCCGGGTCGTCAGCCAAAAACATTCAGTACTTC.

This clone came up once. The chain joins TRBV18 to TRBJ2-7; 8 bases map to TRBD1. The CDR3 runs to 16 residues. Germline V CDR1 and CDR2: KGHSH, LQKENI. The V gene end was trimmed by 3 bases and the J gene end by 6 bases; junction bases not matched to a gene: 13. The CDR3 reads CASSPNAGTGSGEQYF. CDR3 sequence (DNA): TGTGCCAGCTCACCTAACGCCGGGACAGGATCTGGCGAGCAGTACTTC.

Only a few counts were recorded for this clone. The chain joins TRBV18 to TRBJ2-3, with TRBD1 matching over 7 bases. CDR1 KGHSH and CDR2 LQKENI come from the germline V gene. The CDR3 contains 15 residues. The J segment lost 2 bases and the V segment lost 0 bases, leaving 2 bases of the junction unmatched. Here the CDR3 reads CASSPPGGITDTQYF. In DNA form, the CDR3 reads TGTGCCAGCTCACCACCAGGGGGCATCACAGATACGCAGTATTTT.

The gene calls are TRBV7-9 and TRBJ2-5; TRBD2 matches at 8 bases. The germline gives CDR1 SEHNR, CDR2 FQNEAQ (reference sequence). The CDR3 is 14 amino acids. The V and J ends lost 1 base and 4 bases, in that order; junction bases with no gene match: 2. The CDR3 nucleotides read TGTGCCAGCAGCTTAGTGGCGGGAGGAGAGACCCAGTACTTC. It translates to CASSLVAGGETQYF.

This chain links TRBV3-1 (or the pseudogene TRBV3-2) with TRBJ2-7; 8 positions agree with TRBD1. Losses at the gene ends were 3 bases for V and 6 bases for J; bases not matched to a gene: 13. Germline values: CDR1 LGHDT, CDR2 YNNKEL (reference sequence). The CDR3 covers 16 residues. The CDR3 loop reads CASSHSGPGGSGEQYF. For the CDR3, the DNA is TGTGCCAGCAGCCACAGCGGGCCAGGGGGCTCCGGCGAGCAGTACTTC.

The chain uses TRBV5-1 and TRBJ2-3, with 13 nucleotides matching TRBD2. J gave up 4 bases and V 4 bases, and 6 bases lay outside the gene matches. In germline, CDR1 is SGHRS, CDR2 YFSETQ. This CDR3 has 16 amino acids. The DNA for the CDR3 is TGCGCCAGCAGCCTGACCGGGACTAGCGGGGCAGATACGCAGTATTTT. The encoded protein is CASSLTGTSGADTQYF.

The J gene is TRBJ2-5, the V gene TRBV20-1; D is uncertain. Germline-derived CDR1 and CDR2 are DFQATT and SNEGSKA (reference sequence). Trimming took off 3 bases at V and 1 base at J, with 9 bases between the two ends. The CDR3 extends over 13 amino acids. The chain's CDR3 is CSASQSVQETQYF. CDR3 nucleotides: TGCAGTGCTAGTCAATCGGTCCAAGAGACCCAGTACTTC.

The rearrangement uses TRBV7-2 and TRBJ2-6, with TRBD2 as a possible D gene (6 bases). Germline V lookup: CDR1 SGHTA, CDR2 FQGNSA. The ends were cut back, 6 bases at V and 1 base at J, with 10 bases in the middle. The CDR3 is 15 amino acids. The CDR3 protein is CASRAGRSGANVLTF. For the CDR3, the DNA is TGTGCCAGCAGGGCGGGAAGGTCTGGGGCCAACGTCCTGACTTTC. Full variable domain (outside the CDR3, taken from reference TRBV7-2 and TRBJ2-6): GAGVSQSPSNKVTEKGKDVELRCDPISGHTALYWYRQSLGQGLEFLIYFQGNSAPDKSGLPSDRFSAERTGGSVSTLTIQRTQQEDSAVYLCASRAGRSGANVLTFGAGSRLTVL.

The V and J genes are TRBV7-2 and TRBJ2-3; maybe TRBD2 (5 bases). The CDR3 covers 16 residues. Germline V CDR1 and CDR2: SGHTA, FQGNSA. V was shortened by 2 bases and J by 0 bases, with 12 bases between the two germline ends. CDR3 sequence (DNA): TGTGCCAGCAGCTTACCCCACGGGGAGAGCACAGATACGCAGTATTTT. It translates to CASSLPHGESTDTQYF.

The gene calls are TRBV21-1 and TRBJ2-2; TRBD1 is taken as the D call from the table, unchecked against the DNA. TRBV21-1 is labeled a pseudogene. This CDR3 contains 16 residues. The CDR3 DNA is TGTGCCAGCAGCCCGGACAGACCTCCGAACACCGGGGAGCTGTTTTTT. Its protein product is CASSPDRPPNTGELFF.

In regard to this clone: One end of the junction fails to match germline, which may point to a read error. The chain carries TRBV7-7 and TRBJ2-7; the match to TRBD1 covers 11 bases. Germline values: CDR1 SSHAT, CDR2 FNYEAQ (reference sequence). The CDR3 runs 15 residues. Written as DNA, the CDR3 is TGTGCTAGCAGCCGGGGGACAGGGGGTTCCTACGAGCAGTACTTC. Translating gives CASSRGTGGSYEQYF.